This T cell receptor beta chain was found in a study of T cells in Graves' hyperthyroidism and ophthalmopathy. At the level of the study: Peripheral blood was drawn at first diagnosis, prior to all treatment.

Amplification yielded TCR beta CDR3 regions, with RNA transcripts as the source. Initially, a first-round RT-PCR of the TCR CDR3 employed the HTBI primer set. TCRdb re-analysed the multiplex PCR reads in MiXCR, keeping a single row per CDR3 protein. Of about 420,000 distinct CDR3 sequences in the sample, 15% to 17% are singletons; the top ten hold around 7%. This clonotype was detected many times. The antigen is undetermined. Study-level results: From stable hyperthyroidism, ophthalmopathy was set apart by a 13 V-J model. Ophthalmopathy prediction by the model preceded onset by a median about 6.5 months.

PBMCs were sourced from roughly 9.3 ml fresh peripheral blood. Germline lookup yields CDR1 PRHDT and CDR2 FYEKMQ (reference sequence). The CDR3 covers 12 residues. The ends were cut back, 5 bases at V and 5 bases at J, with 9 bases in the middle. The receptor's source is a woman aged 18-29 years with Graves' hyperthyroidism. The chain carries TRBV13 and TRBJ1-1; the D is unclear. Sequences were obtained from blood. DNA of the CDR3: TGTGCCAGCAGCGAGCGAGGAACTGAAGCTTTCTTT. Protein sequence: CASSERGTEAFF.